This T cell receptor (beta chain) was recovered during a study of blood T cells in healthy people across ages. CDR1 ENHRY and CDR2 SYGVKD come from the germline V gene. CDR3 length equals 15 residues. Trimming cost V 0 bases and J 8 bases, with 13 bases left between them. Combining a sample-barcoded 5' primer with a J-beta primer mix, a second PCR ran for roughly 6 to 12 cycles. One entry per CDR3 protein results from TCRdb running MiXCR on the 5' RACE reads. Counted here are about 730,000 distinct CDR3 sequences, more than 40% occurring once; the ten biggest clones make up more than 20%. The chain joins TRBV10-3 to TRBJ1-4; D not resolved. Sequencing input: blood. The origin of this receptor is a woman aged 55-69 years in good health. CDR3 residues: CAISESKVDSEKLFF. The CDR3 nucleotides are TGTGCCATCAGTGAGTCGAAGGTTGATTCGGAAAAACTGTTTTTT.